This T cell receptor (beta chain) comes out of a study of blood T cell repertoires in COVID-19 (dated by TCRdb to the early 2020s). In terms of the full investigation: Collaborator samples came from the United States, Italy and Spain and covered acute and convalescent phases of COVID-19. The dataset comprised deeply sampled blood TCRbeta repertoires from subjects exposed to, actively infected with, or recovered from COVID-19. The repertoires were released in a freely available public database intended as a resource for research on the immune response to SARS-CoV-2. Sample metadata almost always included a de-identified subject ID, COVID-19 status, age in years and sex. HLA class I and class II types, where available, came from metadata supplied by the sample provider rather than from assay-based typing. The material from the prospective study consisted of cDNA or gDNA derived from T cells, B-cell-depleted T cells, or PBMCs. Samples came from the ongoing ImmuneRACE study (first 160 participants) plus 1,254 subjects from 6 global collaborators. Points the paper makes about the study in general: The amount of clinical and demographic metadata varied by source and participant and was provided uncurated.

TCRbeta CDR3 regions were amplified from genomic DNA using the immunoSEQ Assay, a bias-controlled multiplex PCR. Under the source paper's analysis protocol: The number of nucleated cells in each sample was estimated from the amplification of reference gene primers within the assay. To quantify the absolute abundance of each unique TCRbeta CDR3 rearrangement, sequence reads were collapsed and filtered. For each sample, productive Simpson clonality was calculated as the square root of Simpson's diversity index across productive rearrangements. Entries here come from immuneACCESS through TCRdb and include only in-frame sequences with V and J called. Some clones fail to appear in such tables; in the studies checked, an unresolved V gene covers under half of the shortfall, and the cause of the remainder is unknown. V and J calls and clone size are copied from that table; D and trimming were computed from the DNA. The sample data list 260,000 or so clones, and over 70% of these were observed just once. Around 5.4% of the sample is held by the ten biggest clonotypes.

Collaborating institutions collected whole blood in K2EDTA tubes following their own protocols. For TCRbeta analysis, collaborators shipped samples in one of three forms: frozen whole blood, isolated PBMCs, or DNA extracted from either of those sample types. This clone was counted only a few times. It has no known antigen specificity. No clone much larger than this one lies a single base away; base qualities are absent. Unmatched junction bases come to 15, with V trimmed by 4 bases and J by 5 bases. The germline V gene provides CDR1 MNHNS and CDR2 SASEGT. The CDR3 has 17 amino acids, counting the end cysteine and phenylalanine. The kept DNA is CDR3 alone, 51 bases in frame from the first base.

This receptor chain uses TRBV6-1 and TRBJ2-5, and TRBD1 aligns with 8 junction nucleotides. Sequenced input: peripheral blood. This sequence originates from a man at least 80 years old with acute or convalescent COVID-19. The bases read TGTGCCAGCAGTGGTAGAGAGTTGGACAGGGTGTGGGAGACCCAGTACTTC. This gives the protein CASSGRELDRVWETQYF.